This T cell receptor (beta chain) was identified during a study of cytotoxic CD8 clonotypes in ibrutinib-treated CLL. Broader study findings: The clonality rise at ibrutinib response reflected private clonotype expansion. Clonality went up at ibrutinib response and then declined back toward baseline at progression.

T cells were sequenced at a targeted depth of 1 in 200,000 to 1 in 1 million. Assay: immunoSEQ multiplex PCR; the TCRdb copy retains only in-frame clones and omits some. This sample carries some 140,000 clones, approximately 89% of them seen once, and the ten largest clones take 10% to 11%. The V gene's germline CDR1 is LNHDA and CDR2 SQIVND (reference sequence). With 10 bases removed from V and 3 bases from J, the gap between germline ends came to 16 bases. The length of the CDR3 is 13 residues. Regarding this clone: The antigen is undetermined.

Library input was about 2.2 micrograms of DNA from cryopreserved PBMCs. The clonotype was recovered from a human donor with chronic lymphocytic leukemia. The rearrangement joins TRBV19 to TRBJ2-7; D is uncertain. The source material was PBMCs, sampled after 12 months of ibrutinib treatment. Here the CDR3 reads CATTDGKSYEQYF. The CDR3 nucleotides read TGTGCCACTACGGACGGAAAGAGCTACGAGCAGTACTTC.